The entry that follows covers one TCR beta chain sequence. Its antigen is unidentified. These data belong to a study of PD-1 blockade in classical Hodgkin lymphoma. The study, taken as a whole, reports: Baseline diversity was lower in partial responders and progressors than complete responders. Patients were excluded if nivolumab began under 1 year after ASCT (the autologous transplant). In newly diagnosed patients, baseline TCR diversity was reportedly below that of healthy donors.

Brentuximab vedotin exposure varied, and every patient relapsed after autologous stem cell transplantation. This CDR3 has 18 amino acids. V was clipped by 7 bases and J by 5 bases, with 25 bases between them. Per the germline V gene, CDR1 is SGHDT and CDR2 is YYEEEE. TCRdb keeps only in-frame clones here, not all; method: immunoSEQ multiplex PCR. Of 30,000 to 45,000 clones listed, over 80% are singletons. The sequencing used peripheral blood mononuclear cells (PBMCs), collected at baseline. The receptor was isolated from a human donor with classical Hodgkin lymphoma. The chain links TRBV5-6 to TRBJ2-6; D gene unclear. This CDR3 is CASQKDVPEQSRANVLTF. CDR3 in DNA: TGTGCCAGCCAAAAGGACGTACCAGAACAAAGTCGGGCCAACGTCCTGACTTTC.